A single T cell receptor (beta chain) is shown here with its context. Its specificity is unknown. Attachment of unique molecular identifiers was made to individual cDNA molecules. One entry per CDR3 protein, called by TCRdb with MiXCR from the 5' RACE reads. The data contain about 83,000 distinct CDR3 sequences, under 11% of them singletons. The data stem from a study of early T cells in non-severe SARS-CoV-2 infection. Study in general: Unsorted whole blood bulk RNA was sequenced, with unpaired chains.

Findings of the study overall: VDJdb-based matching was biased toward anti-spike CD8 responses and missed private and CD4 specificities.

This sequence originates from an adult who was a healthcare worker with PCR-confirmed SARS-CoV-2 infection or an uninfected control (not recorded which). The sequenced sample was whole blood, obtained at baseline.

CDR3 region: CASSYHPRQGKYNEQFF. The CDR3 region has the DNA TGTGCCAGCAGTTACCATCCCCGGCAGGGAAAATACAATGAGCAGTTCTTC. V is TRBV6-5 and J is TRBJ2-1; D is possibly TRBD1 (5 bases). Germline values: CDR1 MNHEY, CDR2 SVGAGI. Trimming shortened V by 2 bases and J by 4 bases, and 18 bases separated the two germline ends. This CDR3 contains 17 residues.